This TCR beta chain was profiled in a study of blood T cell repertoires in COVID-19. The data were produced by immunoSEQ multiplex PCR, yet TCRdb's version contains in-frame clones alone and is incomplete. The sample has approximately 170,000 clones; about 80% are singletons. The TCR comes from a woman aged 80 or older with acute or convalescent COVID-19. Material for sequencing was peripheral blood.

The CDR3 bases are TGTGCCAGCAGCCCCTGGCCAGCGGGACTCAACAATGAGCAGTTCTTC. Its translation is CASSPWPAGLNNEQFF. V usage is TRBV7-2 and J usage is TRBJ2-1; 7 bases line up with TRBD2. The CDR3 has 16 residues. Per germline, CDR1 SGHTA and CDR2 FQGNSA. V lost 5 bases, J lost 5 bases, and 12 bases stayed unmatched.